Listed below are T cell receptor beta chains from one sample, sequenced in a study of T cell responses to AZD1222 COVID-19 vaccine. Some clones are missing from TCRdb's copy, which holds only in-frame ones; the method was immunoSEQ multiplex PCR. The sample has roughly 190,000 clones, just over 90% seen once. The source material was peripheral blood, sampled 28 days after the second AZD1222 dose. The receptors were gathered from an adult who received the AZD1222 COVID-19 vaccine. CDR3s include the opening cysteine and the closing phenylalanine or tryptophan. A D gene is named only where the DNA matches it firmly. The size field is filled for only some rows; it gives once, few, many or a size class.

V	size	D	J	CDR3	DNA
TRBV10-1	-	-	TRBJ2-2	CASSVRVTGELFF	TGCGCCAGCAGTGTGAGGGTCACCGGGGAGCTGTTTTTT
TRBV25-1	-	-	TRBJ2-5	CASSFPGDQETQYF	TGTGCCAGCAGTTTCCCGGGGGACCAAGAGACCCAGTACTTC
TRBV18	few	-	TRBJ2-5	CASSPGRAPETQYF	TGTGCCAGCTCCCCGGGGCGTGCTCCGGAGACCCAGTACTTC
TRBV10-3	-	TRBD1	TRBJ2-1	CAISEDIAGQGENEQFF	TGTGCCATCAGTGAAGATATTGCGGGACAGGGAGAAAATGAGCAGTTCTTC
TRBV13	-	-	TRBJ2-7	CASSLGRRVPYEQYF	TGTGCCAGCAGCTTAGGCCGCCGCGTGCCCTACGAGCAGTACTTC
TRBV7-3	-	-	TRBJ2-7	CASSFGQSYEQYF	TGTGCCAGCAGCTTTGGACAGTCCTACGAGCAGTACTTC
TRBV5-8	-	TRBD1	TRBJ1-5	CASSKGQGRSQPQHF	TGTGCCAGCAGCAAGGGACAGGGCAGATCTCAGCCCCAGCATTTT
TRBV29-1	-	TRBD1	TRBJ1-2	CSVEAGTGVGYGYTF	TGCAGCGTTGAGGCCGGGACAGGGGTTGGGTATGGCTACACCTTC
TRBV7-9	-	TRBD1	TRBJ2-2	CASSSRTGYVTGELFF	TGTGCCAGCAGCTCAAGGACAGGCTACGTCACCGGGGAGCTGTTTTTT
TRBV30	-	-	TRBJ1-5	CAWSTGIPNQPQHF	TGTGCCTGGAGTACAGGGATCCCCAATCAGCCCCAGCATTTT
TRBV30	-	TRBD1	TRBJ1-6	CAWSGLTGGNSPLHF	TGTGCCTGGAGCGGACTTACAGGGGGTAATTCACCCCTCCACTTT
TRBV3-1/TRBV3-2	-	-	TRBJ2-5	CASSHSVGGVSQETQYF	TGTGCCAGCAGTCACTCCGTGGGCGGGGTGAGCCAAGAGACCCAGTACTTC
TRBV5-1	-	TRBD1	TRBJ2-4	CASSLPGTGSGNIQYF	TGCGCCAGCAGCCTACCCGGGACAGGGAGTGGAAACATTCAGTACTTC
TRBV11-3	-	TRBD1	TRBJ1-4	CASSLREGARREKLFF	TGTGCCAGCAGCTTGCGCGAGGGGGCTCGGCGAGAAAAACTGTTTTTT
TRBV7-9	-	-	TRBJ2-3	CASSLRGHTDTQYF	TGTGCCAGCAGCTTAAGGGGACACACAGATACGCAGTATTTT
TRBV6-1	-	-	TRBJ2-6	CASSEEITGANVLTF	TGTGCCAGCAGTGAAGAGATTACTGGGGCCAACGTCCTGACTTTC
TRBV30	-	-	TRBJ1-1	CAWSTPPQRAFF	TGTGCCTGGAGTACCCCGCCCCAGAGAGCTTTCTTT
TRBV2	-	-	TRBJ2-5	CASSEAQETQYF	TGTGCCAGCAGTGAAGCTCAAGAGACCCAGTACTTC
TRBV27	-	-	TRBJ2-5	CASSTFTGSETQYF	TGTGCCAGCAGTACCTTCACAGGAAGCGAGACCCAGTACTTC
TRBV2	-	-	TRBJ1-5	CASSEEAGQPQHF	TGTGCCAGCAGTGAAGAGGCCGGGCAGCCCCAGCATTTT
TRBV10-3	-	TRBD1	TRBJ1-1	CAMRQGANTEAFF	TGTGCCATGCGACAGGGGGCCAACACTGAAGCTTTCTTT
TRBV5-1	-	-	TRBJ2-7	CASSNRPGYEQYF	TGCGCCAGTAGCAACAGGCCAGGCTACGAGCAGTACTTC
TRBV2	-	-	TRBJ1-2	CASSERAIGLPNYGYTF	TGTGCCAGCAGTGAGCGGGCCATCGGTCTTCCTAACTATGGCTACACCTTC
TRBV3-1/TRBV3-2	-	-	TRBJ1-1	CASSPGDGDGNTEAFF	TGTGCCAGCAGCCCTGGGGACGGCGACGGGAACACTGAAGCTTTCTTT
TRBV3-1/TRBV3-2	-	TRBD2	TRBJ2-6	CASSPPRLAGDANVLTF	TGTGCCAGCAGCCCCCCCCGGCTAGCGGGAGATGCCAACGTCCTGACTTTC
TRBV27	-	TRBD1	TRBJ2-5	CASSPFGTAKETQYF	TGTGCCAGCAGCCCCTTCGGGACAGCAAAAGAGACCCAGTACTTC
TRBV10-1	few	-	TRBJ2-2	CASTRDSANTGELFF	TGCGCCAGCACCCGGGACTCCGCGAACACCGGGGAGCTGTTTTTT
TRBV3-1/TRBV3-2	-	TRBD2	TRBJ2-7	CASSQGGLAGLYREQYF	TGTGCCAGCAGCCAAGGAGGACTAGCGGGACTTTATCGAGAGCAGTACTTC
TRBV6-5	-	-	TRBJ1-2	CASKPTGRAGYTF	TGTGCCTCCAAACCCACAGGGCGGGCTGGCTACACCTTC
TRBV7-9	-	-	TRBJ1-1	CASSLQGNTEAFF	TGTGCCAGCAGTCTACAGGGGAACACTGAAGCTTTCTTT
TRBV9	once	TRBD1	TRBJ1-1	CASSTGQVNTEAFF	TGTGCCAGCAGCACGGGACAGGTGAACACTGAAGCTTTCTTT
TRBV24-1	-	TRBD1	TRBJ2-7	CATSDTPGGPYEQYF	TGTGCCACCAGTGATACGCCAGGGGGCCCCTACGAGCAGTACTTC
TRBV7-3	-	TRBD2	TRBJ2-3	CASSLLAGVGTDTQYF	TGTGCCAGCAGCTTATTAGCGGGGGTGGGTACAGATACGCAGTATTTT
TRBV7-9	-	-	TRBJ1-1	CASTEGPGEAFF	TGTGCGAGCACTGAGGGCCCAGGGGAAGCTTTCTTT
TRBV19	-	-	TRBJ2-7	CASRSSGLTYEQYF	TGTGCCAGTAGGAGCAGCGGACTCACCTACGAGCAGTACTTC
TRBV18	-	-	TRBJ1-1	CASSPPRGHLNTEAFF	TGTGCCAGCTCACCACCCAGGGGACACCTGAACACTGAAGCTTTCTTT
TRBV3-1/TRBV3-2	-	-	TRBJ1-1	CASRPTFPRAGEDTEAFF	TGTGCCAGCAGACCGACATTCCCCAGAGCAGGGGAGGACACTGAAGCTTTCTTT
TRBV6-2/TRBV6-3	once	-	TRBJ2-1	CASSYRGTSYNEQFF	TGTGCCAGCAGTTACAGAGGGACCTCCTACAATGAGCAGTTCTTC
TRBV6-1	few	TRBD1	TRBJ1-2	CASSEWSVGDRAAF	TGTGCCAGCAGTGAATGGTCCGTTGGGGACAGGGCCGCCTTC
TRBV6-6	-	TRBD1	TRBJ2-7	CASSSHMGTGGYEQYF	TGTGCCAGCAGTTCCCACATGGGGACAGGGGGCTACGAGCAGTACTTC
TRBV15	-	-	TRBJ1-1	CATWHRVGTEAFF	TGTGCCACCTGGCACAGGGTGGGGACTGAAGCTTTCTTT
TRBV6-1	-	-	TRBJ1-4	CASSEAKGPRGVKLFF	TGTGCCAGCAGTGAAGCTAAAGGGCCACGGGGAGTAAAACTGTTTTTT
TRBV19	-	-	TRBJ2-7	CASSDGGEQYF	TGTGCCAGTAGCGACGGGGGCGAGCAGTACTTC
TRBV5-4	-	TRBD1	TRBJ2-7	CASSLGMGRGIYEQYF	TGTGCCAGCAGCTTGGGCATGGGCAGGGGGATCTACGAGCAGTACTTC
TRBV6-5	-	-	TRBJ2-1	CASSYVTADEQFF	TGTGCCAGCAGTTACGTAACGGCTGATGAGCAGTTCTTC
TRBV7-2	-	TRBD1	TRBJ1-2	CASGPGQGFLGYTF	TGTGCCAGCGGCCCGGGACAGGGGTTTTTAGGCTACACCTTC
TRBV5-1	-	TRBD2	TRBJ2-2	CASSPNRRSGRGTGELFF	TGCGCCAGCAGCCCTAACCGCCGAAGCGGGAGAGGGACCGGGGAGCTGTTTTTT
TRBV18	-	-	TRBJ2-7	CASSPPVSGSYEQYF	TGTGCCAGCTCACCACCGGTTTCTGGGTCCTACGAGCAGTACTTC
TRBV5-5	-	-	TRBJ1-4	CASSLGTHTTNEKLFF	TGTGCCAGCAGCTTGGGGACACATACAACTAATGAAAAACTGTTTTTT
TRBV24-1	-	TRBD2	TRBJ2-3	CATSGGGGNPRTDTQYF	TGTGCCACCAGTGGTGGCGGGGGGAACCCACGCACAGATACGCAGTATTTT
TRBV9	-	-	TRBJ1-2	CASSVDPGHGYTF	TGTGCCAGCAGCGTAGATCCCGGACATGGCTACACCTTC
TRBV2	-	-	TRBJ1-1	CASRGPGRDSLEAFF	TGTGCCAGCAGGGGGCCAGGCAGGGATTCTCTCGAAGCTTTCTTT
TRBV27	-	TRBD2	TRBJ2-1	CASSPGGGNEQFF	TGTGCCAGCAGTCCCGGGGGGGGCAATGAGCAGTTCTTC
TRBV7-2	-	-	TRBJ1-1	CASSRGGFDTEAFF	TGTGCCAGCAGCCGGGGGGGGTTTGACACTGAAGCTTTCTTT